The entry that follows covers one TCR beta chain sequence. These data come from a study of blood T cell repertoires in COVID-19. V was clipped by 7 bases and J by 4 bases, with 13 bases between them. This CDR3 has 13 residues. The germline CDR1 and CDR2 sequences are MNHEY and SVGAGI. Measured with immunoSEQ multiplex PCR; TCRdb has only the in-frame clones, and not every one. The sample contains roughly 80,000 clones, about 85% of which appear only once. This TCR was recovered from a human donor in a cohort sampled during active COVID-19. The J gene is TRBJ1-1, the V gene TRBV6-5; unclear D gene. The specimen was peripheral blood. The CDR3 DNA follows: TGTGCCAGCAACGAACTAATAGGCACTGAAGCTTTCTTT. Its translation: CASNELIGTEAFF.